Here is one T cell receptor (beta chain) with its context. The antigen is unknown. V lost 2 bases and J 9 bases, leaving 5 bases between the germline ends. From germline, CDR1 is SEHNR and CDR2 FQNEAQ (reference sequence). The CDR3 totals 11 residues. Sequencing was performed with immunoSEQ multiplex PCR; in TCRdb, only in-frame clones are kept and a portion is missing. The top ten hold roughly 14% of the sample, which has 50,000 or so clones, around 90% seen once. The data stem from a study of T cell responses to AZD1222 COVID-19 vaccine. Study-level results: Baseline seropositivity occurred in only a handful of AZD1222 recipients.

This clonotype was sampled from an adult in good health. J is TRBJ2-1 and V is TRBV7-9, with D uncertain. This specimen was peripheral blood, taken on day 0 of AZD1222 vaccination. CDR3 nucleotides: TGTGCCAGCAGCTTAATGATTGAGCAGTTCTTC. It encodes CASSLMIEQFF.